What follows describes a single T cell receptor (beta chain). Its cognate antigen has yet to be identified. No clone much larger than this one lies a single base away; base qualities are absent. The junction carries 8 bases between V and J, which are trimmed by 2 bases and 7 bases respectively. From the cysteine up to the phenylalanine, the CDR3 has a length of 12 residues. Only the CDR3 part of the read is kept: 36 bases, read in frame from the first base. Based on the germline V gene, the CDR1 and CDR2 sequences are KGHSH and LQKENI. The sample is drawn from a study of T cell changes during pregnancy in multiple sclerosis (dated by TCRdb to about 2019). Regarding the study in general: The study looked at changes in the T cell repertoire across pregnancy in women with multiple sclerosis.

The library was produced with the immunoSEQ multiplex PCR assay. In TCRdb, the immuneACCESS table is reduced to in-frame sequences with V and J assigned. These tables do not hold every clone; where another copy was compared, an unresolved V gene accounts for under half, and the others remain unexplained. This sample comprises about 51,000 clones, 85% to 95% of them detected only once. The ten most abundant clones make up roughly 1.8% of the sample. Sequenced material: peripheral blood, taken in the second trimester of pregnancy. This receptor chain uses TRBV18 and TRBJ1-2, with the D segment identity uncertain. The TCR sequence derives from a female donor with multiple sclerosis, enrolled in a pregnancy study. Here the CDR3 is given as CASSPEERGYTF. DNA sequence: TGTGCCAGCTCACCAGAGGAGCGTGGCTACACCTTC.